These T cell receptor beta chains were read from a single sample in a study of cytomegalovirus exposure and HLA in healthy donors. Libraries were prepared by immunoSEQ multiplex PCR; TCRdb keeps only in-frame clonotypes and omits some of them. The data show 100,000 to 140,000 clones, approximately 84% seen once. Material: PBMCs. The receptors originated from a young man in good health and CMV-seronegative. CDR3s include the opening cysteine and the closing phenylalanine or tryptophan. A D gene is named only where the DNA matches it firmly. Where a row states a size, it is once, few, many or the class of an expanded clone; other rows omit it.

V	J	D	size	CDR3	DNA
TRBV2	TRBJ2-7	TRBD2	-	CASKLAVNSYEQYF	TGTGCCAGCAAACTAGCGGTCAACTCCTACGAGCAGTACTTC
TRBV6-5	TRBJ2-7	TRBD1	-	CASRWTGSAYEQYF	TGTGCCAGCCGCTGGACAGGTTCGGCCTACGAGCAGTACTTC
TRBV5-1	TRBJ2-5	-	once	CASSPGARETQYF	TGCGCCAGCAGTCCAGGGGCGAGGGAGACCCAGTACTTC
TRBV6-5	TRBJ2-3	-	-	CASSYSRGRTDTQYF	TGTGCCAGCAGTTACTCGCGGGGGCGCACAGATACGCAGTATTTT
TRBV10-3	TRBJ1-5	-	-	CAISGGGRGARQPQHF	TGTGCCATCAGCGGGGGGGGACGGGGGGCTCGACAGCCCCAGCATTTT
TRBV25-1	TRBJ1-2	TRBD1	-	CASSPGGGYGYTF	TGTGCCAGCAGTCCAGGGGGCGGCTATGGCTACACCTTC
TRBV2	TRBJ2-6	TRBD1	-	CASSDKGGTYFSGANVLTF	TGTGCCAGCAGTGATAAAGGGGGCACTTATTTCTCTGGGGCCAACGTCCTGACTTTC
TRBV6-6	TRBJ2-1	-	many	CASMIRRSYNEQFF	TGTGCCAGCATGATTAGGCGGAGCTACAATGAGCAGTTCTTC
TRBV6-1	TRBJ1-2	TRBD1	-	CASSEWGTGQGGYTF	TGTGCCAGCAGTGAATGGGGGACAGGGCAAGGAGGCTACACCTTC
TRBV7-9	TRBJ2-3	-	-	CASSDTQGRDTQYF	TGTGCCAGCAGCGATACTCAGGGTAGGGATACGCAGTATTTT
TRBV7-9	TRBJ1-2	-	-	CASSRPSDEGGDGYTF	TGTGCCAGCAGCCGGCCCTCGGACGAAGGAGGCGATGGCTACACCTTC
TRBV30	TRBJ1-3	-	-	CACKRHPSSGNTIYF	TGTGCCTGCAAGAGGCACCCTTCCTCTGGAAACACCATATATTTT
TRBV30	TRBJ1-1	TRBD1	-	CAWSGDRALNTEAFF	TGTGCCTGGAGTGGTGACAGGGCGTTGAACACTGAAGCTTTCTTT
TRBV7-2	TRBJ1-4	TRBD1	once	CASSQGGRVEEKLFF	TGTGCCAGCAGCCAAGGGGGCAGGGTAGAGGAAAAACTGTTTTTT
TRBV19	TRBJ2-7	TRBD2	-	CASSIGGGPSYEQYF	TGTGCCAGTAGTATAGGCGGGGGTCCCTCCTACGAGCAGTACTTC
TRBV5-8	TRBJ1-1	-	-	CASSLGTWGNTEAFF	TGTGCCAGCAGCCTAGGGACTTGGGGAAACACTGAAGCTTTCTTT
TRBV7-9	TRBJ2-7	TRBD1	-	CASSSTGGDEQYF	TGTGCCAGCAGCTCGACAGGGGGAGACGAGCAGTACTTC
TRBV30	TRBJ1-5	-	-	CAWSVRGWSQPQHF	TGTGCCTGGAGTGTTCGAGGGTGGAGTCAGCCCCAGCATTTT
TRBV27	TRBJ2-7	TRBD1	-	CASSLRQGAYEQYF	TGTGCCAGCAGTTTACGCCAGGGGGCCTACGAGCAGTACTTC
TRBV6-5	TRBJ1-1	TRBD1	few	CASNRDSSGTEAFF	TGTGCCAGCAACAGGGACAGTTCGGGCACTGAAGCTTTCTTT
TRBV18	TRBJ2-7	TRBD1	-	CASSPTVGTGAYEQYF	TGTGCCAGCTCCCCTACCGTAGGGACAGGTGCTTACGAGCAGTACTTC
TRBV10-3	TRBJ2-5	TRBD2	-	CAIRPAGGLEETQYF	TGTGCCATCAGGCCAGCGGGGGGGCTTGAAGAGACCCAGTACTTC
TRBV9	TRBJ2-3	TRBD1	few	CASSVKGQTDTQYF	TGTGCCAGCAGCGTTAAGGGACAGACAGATACGCAGTATTTT
TRBV6-5	TRBJ2-7	-	few	CASSPGQYEQYF	TGTGCCAGCAGTCCCGGACAGTACGAGCAGTACTTC
TRBV27	TRBJ2-7	-	-	CATRPGKKGYEQYF	TGTGCCACTCGGCCGGGGAAGAAGGGATACGAGCAGTACTTC
TRBV6-5	TRBJ2-1	TRBD2	once	CASRSSGRGNEQFF	TGTGCCAGCAGGTCTAGCGGGAGGGGGAATGAGCAGTTCTTC
TRBV23-1	TRBJ2-1	-	-	CASSQSRLAFNEQFF	TGCGCCAGCAGTCAATCAAGATTAGCGTTCAATGAGCAGTTCTTC
TRBV9	TRBJ1-1	-	few	CASSPTPGGRTEAFF	TGTGCCAGCAGCCCCACCCCCGGGGGGCGGACTGAAGCTTTCTTT
TRBV10-1	TRBJ2-3	TRBD2	few	CASSPFRAGGKDTQYF	TGCGCCAGCAGCCCGTTTAGAGCGGGAGGGAAAGATACGCAGTATTTT
TRBV6-1	TRBJ2-5	-	-	CASSQQSETQYF	TGTGCCAGCAGTCAACAGTCGGAGACCCAGTACTTC
TRBV10-3	TRBJ2-3	-	once	CATKPGGSSTDTQYF	TGTGCCACAAAACCCGGGGGATCTAGCACAGATACGCAGTATTTT
TRBV28	TRBJ1-5	-	-	CASSSPSFGNQPQHF	TGTGCCAGCAGTTCTCCCTCCTTTGGCAATCAGCCCCAGCATTTT
TRBV30	TRBJ2-7	TRBD2	-	CAWASGFYEQYF	TGTGCCTGGGCTAGCGGATTCTACGAGCAGTACTTC
TRBV5-8	TRBJ1-5	-	few	CASSLWGGNQPQHF	TGTGCCAGCAGCTTGTGGGGGGGGAATCAGCCCCAGCATTTT
TRBV6-5	TRBJ2-3	TRBD2	-	CASSYSLAGGTDTQYF	TGTGCCAGCAGTTACTCTCTAGCGGGGGGCACAGATACGCAGTATTTT
TRBV5-1	TRBJ2-5	TRBD2	once	CASSFPSGAGGETQYF	TGCGCCAGCAGCTTTCCTAGCGGGGCAGGGGGAGAGACCCAGTACTTC
TRBV6-8	TRBJ2-2	TRBD2	-	CASSYSSGGATGELFF	TGTGCCAGCAGTTACTCGAGCGGGGGGGCCACCGGGGAGCTGTTTTTT
TRBV5-1	TRBJ1-1	TRBD1	-	CASSKTGGHTEAFF	TGCGCCAGCAGCAAGACAGGGGGCCACACTGAAGCTTTCTTT
TRBV2	TRBJ2-5	-	few	CASSSNGGQETQYF	TGTGCCAGCAGTTCTAACGGGGGCCAAGAGACCCAGTACTTC
TRBV28	TRBJ1-1	-	-	CASSPYDSLNTEAFF	TGTGCCAGCAGCCCCTATGACAGTTTGAACACTGAAGCTTTCTTT
TRBV5-4	TRBJ2-3	-	-	CASSPQSTDTQYF	TGTGCCAGCAGCCCCCAAAGCACAGATACGCAGTATTTT
TRBV5-1	TRBJ1-1	-	-	CASSGIGDKAFF	TGCGCCAGCAGCGGAATAGGGGATAAAGCTTTCTTT
TRBV4-1	TRBJ2-3	TRBD2	-	CASSTQAGADTQYF	TGCGCCAGCAGCACACAAGCGGGAGCAGATACGCAGTATTTT
TRBV11-1	TRBJ2-2	-	-	CASSFTWDIPNTGELFF	TGTGCCAGCAGCTTTACGTGGGACATACCGAACACCGGGGAGCTGTTTTTT
TRBV4-1	TRBJ1-1	TRBD1	-	CASSQDTGAIQAFF	TGCGCCAGCAGCCAAGATACAGGGGCTATCCAAGCTTTCTTT
TRBV14	TRBJ1-4	TRBD1	-	CASSHPGTGGEKLFF	TGTGCCAGCAGCCACCCCGGGACAGGGGGTGAAAAACTGTTTTTT
TRBV4-1	TRBJ1-3	-	-	CASSHRGGGDGNTIYF	TGCGCCAGCAGCCACCGGGGTGGGGGGGACGGAAACACCATATATTTT
TRBV6-5	TRBJ2-7	-	few	CASTSTGGEQYF	TGTGCCAGCACCTCGACGGGCGGGGAGCAGTACTTC